Listed below are T cell receptor beta chains from one sample, sequenced in a study of vaccination and CD4 T cells after COVID-19. One entry per CDR3 protein, called by TCRdb with MiXCR from the PCR reads. The sample lists about 4,600 distinct CDR3 sequences; approximately 30% were seen once. These receptors are not linked to any known antigen. The sequencing sample was made of CD4+ T cells from blood, cultured in vitro. These receptors all stem from a human donor who had recovered from COVID-19. Both conserved end residues are part of each CDR3. Fields, in order: clone size, J gene, CDR3 length, D gene, V gene, CDR3 protein, CDR3 DNA. D genes are given only for firm matches. Size is stated for part of the rows, as once, few or many counts, or as a class when the clone is expanded.

. | TRBJ2-7 | 14 | TRBD1 | TRBV7-2 | CASSLQTGSYEQYF | TGTGCCAGCAGCCTGCAGACAGGGTCCTACGAGCAGTACTTC
medium-sized | TRBJ1-2 | 11 | . | TRBV20-1 | CSAKGTYGYTF | TGCAGTGCTAAGGGGACTTACGGCTACACCTTC
. | TRBJ1-1 | 15 | . | TRBV30 | CAWSFRTRDLSEAFF | TGTGCCTGGAGTTTCCGGACGCGGGACCTTTCTGAAGCTTTCTTT
. | TRBJ1-5 | 14 | . | TRBV12-3/TRBV12-4 | CASSLRLGDQPQHF | TGTGCCAGCAGTTTGAGGTTAGGGGATCAGCCCCAGCATTTT
. | TRBJ1-6 | 12 | TRBD1 | TRBV2 | CASQGEFSPLHF | TGTGCCAGCCAGGGGGAATTCTCACCCCTCCACTTT
. | TRBJ2-5 | 13 | . | TRBV18 | CASSPRDEGTQYF | TGTGCCAGCTCACCCAGGGACGAGGGGACCCAGTACTTC
few | TRBJ2-7 | 14 | TRBD1 | TRBV7-2 | CASRISGQGYEQYF | TGTGCCAGCCGAATATCGGGACAGGGTTACGAGCAGTACTTC
. | TRBJ2-1 | 13 | . | TRBV28 | CASSSLSYNEQFF | TGTGCCAGCAGTTCGCTCTCCTACAATGAGCAGTTCTTC
medium-sized | TRBJ1-5 | 13 | TRBD1 | TRBV10-3 | CAIRGTVNQPQHF | TGTGCCATCCGAGGGACAGTCAATCAGCCCCAGCATTTT
. | TRBJ2-5 | 14 | . | TRBV7-3 | CASSLPGMGATQYF | TGTGCCAGCAGCCTCCCTGGGATGGGGGCGACCCAGTACTTC
few | TRBJ1-5 | 14 | TRBD1 | TRBV6-2/TRBV6-3 | CASRKTGDRQPQHF | TGTGCCAGCAGAAAGACAGGGGACCGTCAGCCCCAGCATTTT
. | TRBJ1-6 | 16 | . | TRBV20-1 | CSARDRRGSYNSPLHF | TGCAGTGCTAGAGATCGTAGGGGATCCTATAATTCACCCCTCCACTTT
. | TRBJ1-2 | 14 | . | TRBV7-9 | CATPRVDGGYGYTF | TGTGCCACCCCCAGGGTTGACGGGGGCTATGGCTACACCTTC
few | TRBJ2-2 | 16 | TRBD2 | TRBV20-1 | CSAIPSGSQRTGELFF | TGCAGTGCTATCCCTAGCGGGAGTCAAAGAACCGGGGAGCTGTTTTTT
few | TRBJ2-3 | 13 | TRBD2 | TRBV20-1 | CSRIAGTTDTQYF | TGCAGTCGAATAGCGGGAACCACAGATACGCAGTATTTT
few | TRBJ1-1 | 12 | . | TRBV7-9 | CASRYMNTEAFF | TGTGCCAGCAGGTATATGAACACTGAAGCTTTCTTT
few | TRBJ1-2 | 14 | . | TRBV6-5 | CASSYTGTSNGYTF | TGTGCCAGCAGTTATACCGGGACATCGAATGGCTACACCTTC
. | TRBJ1-1 | 15 | TRBD1 | TRBV5-8 | CASSAGQLMNTEAFF | TGTGCCAGCAGCGCGGGACAGCTCATGAACACTGAAGCTTTCTTT
. | TRBJ2-7 | 14 | TRBD2 | TRBV5-1 | CASSLDAGDTKQYF | TGCGCCAGCAGCTTGGATGCGGGAGATACCAAGCAGTACTTC
. | TRBJ1-5 | 15 | . | TRBV2 | CASSANTGYNQPQHF | TGTGCCAGCAGTGCTAACACAGGGTACAATCAGCCCCAGCATTTT
. | TRBJ1-1 | 17 | . | TRBV5-1 | CASSLVAGSIAGTEAFF | TGCGCCAGCAGCTTGGTCGCAGGGTCGATAGCAGGCACTGAAGCTTTCTTT
. | TRBJ1-1 | 14 | . | TRBV5-1 | CASSLVEGRTEAFF | TGCGCCAGCAGCTTGGTAGAGGGTCGGACTGAAGCTTTCTTT
few | TRBJ1-5 | 13 | . | TRBV5-5 | CASSAERWQPQHF | TGTGCCAGCAGCGCAGAGAGGTGGCAGCCCCAGCATTTT
few | TRBJ2-1 | 11 | . | TRBV20-1 | CSRAGDNEQFF | TGCAGTAGGGCAGGGGACAATGAGCAGTTCTTC
. | TRBJ2-5 | 15 | TRBD1 | TRBV12-3/TRBV12-4 | CASRLTGAPGETQYF | TGTGCCAGCAGGTTGACAGGGGCCCCGGGGGAGACCCAGTACTTC
. | TRBJ1-5 | 12 | . | TRBV2 | CASSVELTPQHF | TGTGCCAGCAGTGTTGAGCTGACGCCCCAGCATTTT
. | TRBJ2-5 | 14 | . | TRBV7-2 | CASSLVAASETQYF | TGTGCCAGCAGCTTAGTCGCGGCATCAGAGACCCAGTACTTC
. | TRBJ1-1 | 13 | TRBD1 | TRBV11-3 | CASSLDMKTGVFF | TGTGCCAGCAGCTTAGATATGAAGACAGGGGTATTCTTT
few | TRBJ1-2 | 14 | . | TRBV4-1 | CASSLQVGNYGYTF | TGCGCCAGCAGCCTGCAAGTCGGTAACTATGGCTACACCTTC
hyperexpanded | TRBJ2-3 | 16 | TRBD2 | TRBV20-1 | CSAPDPRLASTDTQYF | TGCAGTGCCCCTGATCCCCGACTAGCCAGCACAGATACGCAGTATTTT
. | TRBJ1-5 | 15 | . | TRBV19 | CASSSGTPSNQPQHF | TGTGCCAGTAGTTCCGGGACGCCTAGCAATCAGCCCCAGCATTTT
. | TRBJ2-5 | 14 | . | TRBV11-1 | CASSHGREGETQYF | TGTGCCAGCAGCCACGGACGTGAGGGGGAGACCCAGTACTTC
. | TRBJ2-1 | 13 | . | TRBV7-7 | CAIRTDPYGGQFF | TGTGCTATACGGACAGACCCCTACGGTGGGCAGTTCTTC
. | TRBJ2-4 | 19 | . | TRBV11-2 | CASSLWPRMLRTAKNIQYF | TGTGCCAGCAGCTTGTGGCCTAGAATGTTGAGAACAGCCAAAAACATTCAGTACTTC
. | TRBJ2-3 | 15 | TRBD1 | TRBV18 | CASSPNQGAWDTQYF | TGTGCCAGCTCACCTAACCAGGGGGCCTGGGATACGCAGTATTTT
. | TRBJ1-3 | 15 | . | TRBV18 | CASSLQVSGGNTIYF | TGTGCCAGCTCACTACAGGTCTCGGGCGGAAACACCATATATTTT
. | TRBJ1-1 | 13 | . | TRBV10-1 | CASKGRSGTEAFF | TGCGCCAGCAAGGGACGCTCGGGGACTGAAGCTTTCTTT
. | TRBJ1-5 | 12 | . | TRBV28 | CASSQRGQPQHF | TGTGCCAGCAGCCAGAGGGGGCAGCCCCAGCATTTT
medium-sized | TRBJ1-6 | 19 | . | TRBV6-1 | CASSEVGLLMSSYNSPLHF | TGTGCCAGCAGTGAAGTGGGACTCCTGATGAGCTCCTATAATTCACCCCTCCACTTT
. | TRBJ1-6 | 16 | TRBD1 | TRBV20-1 | CSARDRTTQLGSPLHF | TGCAGTGCCCGGGACAGAACTACTCAGCTAGGTTCACCCCTCCACTTT
. | TRBJ1-1 | 14 | TRBD1 | TRBV6-1 | CASSRTGLTPEAFF | TGTGCCAGCAGTCGGACAGGCCTCACCCCGGAAGCTTTCTTT
few | TRBJ1-2 | 16 | . | TRBV6-1 | CASSRGGGVPLYGYTF | TGTGCCAGCAGCCGTGGGGGAGGGGTTCCCCTCTATGGCTACACCTTC
. | TRBJ1-1 | 16 | . | TRBV10-3 | CAISESGTPLYTEAFF | TGTGCCATCAGTGAGTCTGGGACGCCCTTATACACTGAAGCTTTCTTT
. | TRBJ2-4 | 15 | . | TRBV7-9 | CASSLVGGAKNIQYF | TGTGCCAGCAGCTTAGTGGGGGGTGCCAAAAACATTCAGTACTTC
. | TRBJ1-1 | 17 | TRBD1 | TRBV5-4 | CASRPDRGRVGDTEAFF | TGTGCCAGCAGACCGGACAGGGGGCGCGTTGGGGACACTGAAGCTTTCTTT
. | TRBJ2-1 | 17 | TRBD1 | TRBV11-3 | CASSFSGQRDRGLEQFF | TGTGCCAGCAGCTTTAGCGGGCAACGGGACAGGGGGCTTGAGCAGTTCTTC
few | TRBJ2-7 | 13 | . | TRBV4-2 | CASSQAPSYEQYF | TGTGCCAGCAGCCAGGCCCCCTCCTACGAGCAGTACTTC
. | TRBJ1-1 | 15 | . | TRBV5-1 | CASTRGGEGSPEAFF | TGCGCCAGCACGCGGGGGGGGGAAGGGTCTCCTGAAGCTTTCTTT
. | TRBJ1-6 | 16 | . | TRBV19 | CASSTGGGRGNSPLHF | TGTGCCAGTAGTACCGGGGGGGGGCGCGGTAATTCACCCCTCCACTTT
. | TRBJ2-1 | 15 | TRBD2 | TRBV2 | CASSRTSGKVNEQFF | TGTGCCAGCAGTAGGACTAGCGGGAAGGTCAATGAGCAGTTCTTC
. | TRBJ1-5 | 13 | TRBD1 | TRBV28 | CASKGTENQPQHF | TGTGCCAGCAAAGGGACAGAGAATCAGCCCCAGCATTTT
. | TRBJ1-1 | 13 | TRBD1 | TRBV2 | CASSEEVTGVAFF | TGTGCCAGCAGTGAAGAGGTTACAGGGGTAGCTTTCTTT
few | TRBJ1-1 | 13 | TRBD1 | TRBV6-4 | CASNGTGFSPAFF | TGTGCCAGCAATGGGACAGGGTTTTCGCCCGCTTTCTTT